Shown below are 27 T cell receptor beta chains from a single sample sequenced in a study of blood T cell repertoires in COVID-19. Clones were sequenced by immunoSEQ multiplex PCR, and TCRdb holds only the in-frame ones, with some missing. The sample carries about 97,000 clones, about 80% recorded once. The sample was peripheral blood. The receptor source for this set is a man between 65 and 85 years old with acute or convalescent COVID-19.

The gene calls are TRBV9 and TRBJ2-6; 7 bases agree with TRBD1. CDR3 length equals 17 residues. The V and J ends lost 3 bases and 1 base, in that order; junction bases with no gene match: 7. Germline CDR1 and CDR2: SGDLS and YYNGEE. This chain's CDR3 is CASSEGQRYSGANVLTF. The CDR3 coding sequence is TGTGCCAGCAGCGAGGGACAGAGATATTCTGGGGCCAACGTCCTGACTTTC.

The chain joins TRBV5-8 to TRBJ2-1, with unresolved D. The CDR3 spans 13 residues. V shed 5 bases and J shed 8 bases, with 14 bases lying between them. Germline lookup yields CDR1 SGHTS and CDR2 YDEGEE. The CDR3 sequence is CASSYRVQDEQFF. CDR3 sequence (DNA): TGTGCCAGCAGTTACCGCGTGCAGGATGAGCAGTTCTTC.

The chain carries TRBV7-3 and TRBJ1-1, with TRBD1 matching over 9 bases. CDR3 length: 21 amino acids. The germline V gene encodes CDR1 SGHTA and CDR2 FQGTGA. The J segment lost 1 base and the V segment lost 2 bases, leaving 20 bases of the junction unmatched. In DNA form, the CDR3 reads TGTGCCAGCAGCTTACGCGTAAGATCCCGGGACAGGGTGGATAAGAACACTGAAGCTTTCTTT. Its translation: CASSLRVRSRDRVDKNTEAFF.

The chain recombines TRBV18 with TRBJ2-7, with TRBD1 identical over 7 bases. V trimming: 3 bases; J trimming: 0 bases; junction bases outside the gene matches: 11. This CDR3 spans 17 amino acids. CDR1 and CDR2 (germline): KGHSH, LQKENI. The CDR3 protein is CASSPLTGTDDSYEQYF. The CDR3 DNA reads as TGTGCCAGCTCACCCCTCACCGGGACAGACGACTCCTACGAGCAGTACTTC.

This clone was seen more than once but under ten times. V and J are TRBV6-5 and TRBJ1-5, with 7 bases matching TRBD1. V was clipped by 6 bases and J by 3 bases; unmatched bases: 8. Germline CDR1 reads MNHEY; CDR2 reads SVGAGI. The CDR3 contains 15 residues. The CDR3 DNA follows: TGTGCCAGCAGCGTCGACAGGGCGGACAATCAGCCCCAGCATTTT. Amino acids: CASSVDRADNQPQHF.

The genes are TRBV6-2 or TRBV6-3 and TRBJ2-3; D not certain. Germline CDR1 MNHEY, CDR2 SVGEGT. V shed 5 bases and J shed 6 bases, with 12 bases lying between them. The CDR3 is 13 residues long. CDR3 sequence reads: CASSPSWADTQYF. In DNA, the CDR3 is TGTGCCAGCAGTCCCTCTTGGGCGGATACGCAGTATTTT.

The CDR3 nucleotides are TGCGCCAGCAGCTTAGGAGGGGTAGTCGGGGAGACCCAGTACTTC. Translation: CASSLGGVVGETQYF. The rearrangement links TRBV5-1 to TRBJ2-5; D perhaps matches TRBD2 (6 bases). Germline CDR1 is SGHRS and CDR2 is YFSETQ. The CDR3 extends over 15 amino acids. V lost 2 bases to trimming and J lost 5 bases, with 16 bases between them.

The chain has TRBV6-5 and TRBJ2-2; 8 bases map to TRBD1. This CDR3 has 14 amino acids. V lost 7 bases and J lost 7; bases outside the gene matches: 8. Germline V gene data show CDR1 as MNHEY and CDR2 as SVGAGI. The CDR3 region has the DNA TGTGCCAGCACCACAGGGGGATCTGGCGGGGAGCTGTTTTTT. This translates into CASTTGGSGGELFF.

The rearrangement uses TRBV2 and TRBJ1-4; maybe TRBD1 (5 bases). V gave up 4 bases and J gave up 6 bases, with 9 bases separating them. CDR3 length: 13 residues. CDR1 is SNHLY and CDR2 is FYNNEI in the germline V gene. CDR3 region: CASSAGKDEKLFF. The CDR3, as DNA: TGTGCCAGCAGTGCAGGGAAGGATGAAAAACTGTTTTTT. The full variable domain, its missing parts supplied by reference TRBV2 and TRBJ1-4, is EPEVTQTPSHQVTQMGQEVILRCVPISNHLYFYWYRQILGQKVEFLVSFYNNEISEKSEIFDDQFSVERPDGSNFTLKIRSTKLEDSAMYFCASSAGKDEKLFFGSGTQLSVL.

The chain has TRBV7-9 and TRBJ1-5; weak D call: TRBD1 (6 bases). Germline V lookup: CDR1 SEHNR, CDR2 FQNEAQ (reference sequence). This CDR3 region has 15 residues. V was pared by 5 bases and J by 1 base, with 12 bases between. For the CDR3, the DNA is TGTGCCAGCAGCCCACAGGGTGGGAGCAATCAGCCCCAGCATTTT. Translation gives CASSPQGGSNQPQHF.

This rearrangement joins TRBV7-9 to TRBJ2-4; 8 bases fit TRBD2. The CDR3 has 17 residues. The germline V gene has CDR1 SEHNR and CDR2 FQNEAQ (reference sequence). V dropped 0 bases and J dropped 2; count of bases not matched to a gene: 6. In nucleotides, the CDR3 is TGTGCCAGCAGCTTAGCTAGCGGGATAAATACCAAAAACATTCAGTACTTC. This gives the protein CASSLASGINTKNIQYF.

This clone has a single count. This chain joins TRBV5-1 and TRBJ1-4, with TRBD1 matching over 9 bases. The CDR3 totals 14 residues. Looked up from germline, CDR1 is SGHRS and CDR2 is YFSETQ. J was trimmed by 8 bases and V by 4 bases; bases with no gene match: 6. The CDR3 spells CASSLSGQGEKLFF. CDR3 coding DNA: TGCGCCAGCAGCCTTTCGGGACAGGGAGAAAAACTGTTTTTT.

The chain employs TRBV7-2 and TRBJ2-7; 10 bases align to TRBD2. This CDR3 is built from 15 residues. Trimming cost V 5 bases and J 4 bases; bases outside gene matches: 8. Germline CDR1 is SGHTA and CDR2 is FQGNSA. CDR3 sequence reads: CASSPGLAGEYEQYF. DNA of the CDR3: TGTGCCAGCAGCCCGGGGCTAGCGGGAGAGTACGAGCAGTACTTC.

The gene calls are TRBV5-4 and TRBJ1-6; D may be TRBD1 (6 bases). Germline V gives CDR1 SGHNT, CDR2 YYREEE (reference sequence). The CDR3 has 15 residues. Trimming took off 3 bases at V and 10 bases at J, with 17 bases between the two ends. CDR3 in amino acids: CASSSMDSRVSPLHF. DNA for the CDR3: TGTGCCAGCAGCTCCATGGACAGTCGGGTGTCACCCCTCCACTTT.

The chain carries TRBV30 and TRBJ2-3; D call uncertain. The germline V gene encodes CDR1 GTSNPN and CDR2 SVGIG (reference sequence). Trimming pared 5 bases from V and 0 bases from J, leaving 9 bases between. This CDR3 is 13 amino acids long. CDR3 loop: CAWGLPSTDTQYF. CDR3 nucleotides: TGTGCCTGGGGCCTACCTAGCACAGATACGCAGTATTTT.

This clone was picked up a small number of times. The chain recombines TRBV9 with TRBJ2-3; 10 nucleotides line up with TRBD1. This CDR3 has 15 residues. V lost 4 bases to trimming and J lost 4 bases; unmatched junction nucleotides: 6. Germline values: CDR1 SGDLS, CDR2 YYNGEE. The CDR3 nucleotides are TGTGCCAGCAGCAAGGGGACAGGGGAGGCAGATACGCAGTATTTT. Translating gives CASSKGTGEADTQYF. Looking up the rest from reference TRBV9 and TRBJ2-3 gives the full variable domain: DSGVTQTPKHLITATGQRVTLRCSPRSGDLSVYWYQQSLDQGLQFLIQYYNGEERAKGNILERFSAQQFPDLHSELNLSSLELGDSALYFCASSKGTGEADTQYFGPGTRLTVL.

This clone was observed a handful of times. The J gene is TRBJ1-2, the V gene TRBV29-1; D might be TRBD1 (5 bases). Germline V gives CDR1 SQVTM, CDR2 ANQGSEA. The ends were cut back, 7 bases at V and 4 bases at J, with 13 bases in the middle. The CDR3 length is 12 residues. In DNA, the CDR3 is TGCAGCGCAACGGACACGGGCTATGGCTACACCTTC. This encodes CSATDTGYGYTF.

V usage is TRBV25-1 and J usage is TRBJ1-1; TRBD1 matches 7 bases. CDR1 is MGHDK and CDR2 is SYGVNS in the germline V gene. The CDR3 spans 15 residues. V shed 3 bases and J 5 bases; nucleotides not matched to a gene: 9. CDR3 coding DNA: TGTGCCAGCAGTGATAGGGGGCGGGTTGGGACTGAAGCTTTCTTT. Encoded protein: CASSDRGRVGTEAFF.

Only a few counts were recorded for this clone. The chain employs TRBV7-8 and TRBJ2-7; tentative D call: TRBD1 (6 bases). Germline V lookup: CDR1 SGHVS, CDR2 FQNEAQ. The V end was cut by 1 base, the J end by 1 base, with 17 bases between. This CDR3 has 17 residues. The CDR3 spells CASSLGLGQSLSYEQYF. CDR3 nucleotide sequence: TGTGCCAGCAGCTTAGGCCTAGGACAGTCTCTTTCCTACGAGCAGTACTTC.

The V and J genes are TRBV2 and TRBJ1-1; D is undetermined. The CDR3 covers 13 residues. From germline, CDR1 is SNHLY and CDR2 FYNNEI. Trimming took 7 bases from V and 4 from J, leaving 13 bases between them. The CDR3 coding sequence is TGTGCCAGCATCGAGGAAATCTTCACTGAAGCTTTCTTT. Its protein is CASIEEIFTEAFF.

This clone was recorded a few times. V and J are TRBV7-9 and TRBJ1-3, with no clear D. There are 15 residues in the CDR3. V was pared by 4 bases and J by 0 bases, with 10 bases between. In germline, CDR1 is SEHNR, CDR2 FQNEAQ (reference sequence). In DNA, the CDR3 is TGTGCCAGCAGCTCAACATGGAGCTCTGGAAACACCATATATTTT. Translated: CASSSTWSSGNTIYF.

The chain couples TRBV30 to TRBJ2-7; D possibly corresponds to TRBD1 (6 bases). Germline V CDR1 and CDR2: GTSNPN, SVGIG (reference sequence). V dropped 5 bases and J dropped 9 bases, with 20 bases sitting between them. There are 13 residues in the CDR3. CDR3 sequence (DNA): TGTGCCTGGGCCCCTGGGGACAAAGGGGGGCAGTACTTC. Translated: CAWAPGDKGGQYF.

V is TRBV30 and J is TRBJ1-4, with D perhaps TRBD1 (6 bases). Germline values: CDR1 GTSNPN, CDR2 SVGIG (reference sequence). Trimming left V 0 bases short and J 8 bases short, with 7 bases between. This CDR3 is built from 12 residues. The CDR3, as DNA: TGTGCCTGGAGTGTGAGGGGGGAAAAACTGTTTTTT. Its protein product is CAWSVRGEKLFF.

V gene TRBV28 combines with J gene TRBJ2-7, with D hard to call. Germline lookup yields CDR1 MDHEN and CDR2 SYDVKM. The CDR3 covers 12 residues. V gave up 5 bases and J gave up 0 bases, with 5 bases separating them. CDR3 DNA: TGTGCCAGCAGTCTCAGCTCCTACGAGCAGTACTTC. Residues: CASSLSSYEQYF.

This clone appeared a single time. The rearrangement joins TRBV5-1 to TRBJ2-3, with 14 bases fitting TRBD2. With V trimmed by 5 bases and J by 5 bases, 4 bases remained unmatched. The length of the CDR3 is 15 residues. Germline loops: CDR1 SGHRS, CDR2 YFSETQ. This CDR3 reads CASRTSGGAIDTQYF. CDR3 bases: TGCGCCAGCAGGACTAGCGGGGGGGCAATAGATACGCAGTATTTT.

This chain joins TRBV27 and TRBJ2-2, with TRBD1 matching 7 bases. The CDR3 totals 14 residues. V trimming: 10 bases; J trimming: 4 bases; junction bases outside the gene matches: 9. Germline V gene data show CDR1 as MNHEY and CDR2 as SMNVEV (reference sequence). CDR3 residues: CATVKTGTTGELFF. CDR3 DNA: TGTGCCACGGTTAAGACAGGGACCACCGGGGAGCTGTTTTTT.

V and J are TRBV28 and TRBJ1-5; D is uncertain. Germline V gene lookup returns CDR1 MDHEN and CDR2 SYDVKM. Trimming stripped 6 bases from V and 10 bases from J, with 10 bases between. CDR3 length equals 11 residues. CDR3 region: CASSTYFPQHF. The CDR3 region has the DNA TGTGCCAGCAGCACCTATTTTCCCCAGCATTTT.